This T cell receptor beta chain was sequenced in a study of T cells after yellow fever vaccination. Study-level background: When fractions had low cell numbers, they were prepared with SMART-Seq v4 Ultra Low Input.

Via MiXCR, TCRdb re-called the 5' RACE reads, giving one row per CDR3 protein. This table holds hundreds of thousands of distinct CDR3 sequences, roughly an eighth found once. Regarding the study as a whole: Subsequent to the booster, the majority of primary-vaccination clones reappeared (96% CD4, about 90% CD8). Overall, a small share of clonotypes was seen in both CD4 and CD8 compartments.

Remarks on this clonotype: Its cognate antigen is unknown.

The CDR3 covers 15 residues. Germline CDR1 WNHNN, CDR2 SYGVQD (reference sequence). Trimming stripped 3 bases from V and 9 bases from J, with 18 bases between. The gene calls are TRBV10-1 and TRBJ2-1; a possible D gene is TRBD2 (6 bases). The receptor was derived from a man in his thirties or forties who received the YFV17D yellow fever vaccine. Source: PBMCs, taken on the day of the yellow fever booster vaccination. The DNA of the CDR3 is TGCGCCAGCAGTGATAGCCCCCGACTAGTGGGTGAGCAGTTCTTC. Protein: CASSDSPRLVGEQFF.